A single sample is the source of the 31 T cell receptor beta chains below, sequenced in a study of cytomegalovirus exposure and HLA in healthy donors. Amplification used 60 Vbeta primers and 13 Jbeta primers. Profiled with immunoSEQ multiplex PCR; TCRdb holds only in-frame clones, not every one. The sample comprises 75,000 to 90,000 clones, 63% of which are singletons, and approximately 15% rests with the top ten. The sample was PBMCs. Receptors originate from a middle-aged woman in good health and CMV-seropositive.

This rearrangement joins TRBV9 to TRBJ1-1, with 7 bases fitting TRBD1. This CDR3 contains 15 residues. The trim removed 3 bases at V and 5 bases at J, leaving 10 bases unmatched. In germline, CDR1 is SGDLS, CDR2 YYNGEE. The CDR3 is CASSADRWGRTEAFF. The CDR3 DNA is TGTGCCAGCAGCGCGGACAGGTGGGGAAGGACTGAAGCTTTCTTT.

This rearrangement joins TRBV5-4 to TRBJ1-2; D is unresolved. V was clipped by 4 bases and J by 4 bases, with 11 bases between them. The germline V gene encodes CDR1 SGHNT and CDR2 YYREEE (reference sequence). CDR3 length: 13 amino acids. Written as DNA, the CDR3 is TGTGCCAGCAGCGAGAGGCCCGCCTATGGCTACACCTTC. It is translated as CASSERPAYGYTF.

The J gene is TRBJ2-5, the V gene TRBV9, with 9 bases matching TRBD2. The germline V gene has CDR1 SGDLS and CDR2 YYNGEE. The CDR3 has 14 amino acids. The V and J ends lost 0 bases and 5 bases, in that order; junction bases with no gene match: 2. The CDR3 region has the DNA TGTGCCAGCAGCGTAGCGGCGGGAGGGGAGACCCAGTACTTC. It is translated as CASSVAAGGETQYF.

The DNA for the CDR3 is TGTGCCAGCAGCCCGAGAGGGGGTGGCTACACCTTC. Protein sequence: CASSPRGGGYTF. This chain joins TRBV5-5 and TRBJ1-2, with D perhaps matching TRBD1 (6 bases). V was cut by 4 bases and J by 7 bases, with 11 bases left in between. The length of the CDR3 is 12 residues. Germline CDR1 and CDR2: SGHKS and YYEKEE (reference sequence).

V gene TRBV19 combines with J gene TRBJ2-3; the match to TRBD1 covers 8 bases. After removal of 4 bases from V and 4 bases from J, the junction contained 4 bases not matched to a gene. This CDR3 has 14 residues. The germline V gene encodes CDR1 LNHDA and CDR2 SQIVND (reference sequence). The CDR3: CASSTQGAPDTQYF. CDR3 DNA: TGTGCCAGTAGTACCCAGGGGGCGCCAGATACGCAGTATTTT.

Comment on this clone: At one boundary the junction diverges from the germline segment, which might be a read error. This rearrangement joins TRBV9 to TRBJ1-1; 11 bases match TRBD1. Germline V gene data show CDR1 as SGDLS and CDR2 as YYNGEE. The CDR3 totals 14 residues. CDR3: CPSSTGQGATEAFF. In nucleotides, the CDR3 is TGTCCCAGCAGCACAGGACAGGGGGCCACTGAAGCTTTCTTT. Full variable domain (missing parts from reference TRBV9 and TRBJ1-1): DSGVTQTPKHLITATGQRVTLRCSPRSGDLSVYWYQQSLDQGLQFLIQYYNGEERAKGNILERFSAQQFPDLHSELNLSSLELGDSALYFCPSSTGQGATEAFFGQGTRLTVV.

This clone has more than one count but fewer than ten. The chain links TRBV29-1 to TRBJ1-1, with unresolved D. In germline, CDR1 is SQVTM, CDR2 ANQGSEA. V was shortened by 1 base and J by 3 bases, with 9 bases between the two germline ends. The CDR3 has 13 residues. CDR3 region: CSVEGRGYTEAFF. CDR3 nucleotides: TGCAGCGTTGAAGGGCGGGGATACACTGAAGCTTTCTTT.

The chain has TRBV5-6 and TRBJ2-1; 13 bases are shared with TRBD2. Germline trimming cut 0 bases from V and 10 bases from J; bases unmatched to any gene: 4. The CDR3 has 15 amino acids. CDR1 and CDR2 from the germline V gene are SGHDT and YYEEEE. The CDR3 nucleotides read TGTGCCAGCAGCTTGGATGGACTAGCGGGAGCCGAGCAGTTCTTC. The encoded protein is CASSLDGLAGAEQFF.

The chain has TRBV19 and TRBJ1-1, with D uncertain. Germline assignment: CDR1 LNHDA and CDR2 SQIVND (reference sequence). The CDR3 covers 13 residues. Trimming pared 2 bases from V and 1 base from J, leaving 5 bases between. DNA of the CDR3: TGTGCCAGTAGTATATCGGGGAACACTGAAGCTTTCTTT. Translating gives CASSISGNTEAFF. The variable domain in full, with the rest retrieved from reference TRBV19 and TRBJ1-1, is DGGITQSPKYLFRKEGQNVTLSCEQNLNHDAMYWYRQDPGQGLRLIYYSQIVNDFQKGDIAEGYSVSREKKESFPLTVTSAQKNPTAFYLCASSISGNTEAFFGQGTRLTVV.

The chain links TRBV5-1 to TRBJ2-3; TRBD2 matches 7 bases. Germline V gives CDR1 SGHRS, CDR2 YFSETQ. This CDR3 comprises 15 residues. V shed 4 bases, J shed 4 bases, and the junction held 9 bases outside the gene matches. CDR3 sequence reads: CASSQSGLSADTQYF. CDR3 bases: TGCGCCAGCAGCCAGTCGGGACTATCAGCAGATACGCAGTATTTT.

The chain has TRBV9 and TRBJ2-7; 9 bases match TRBD2. Germline V gene sequence: CDR1 SGDLS, CDR2 YYNGEE. The trim removed 2 bases at V and 7 bases at J, leaving 7 bases unmatched. CDR3 length: 14 residues. CDR3 loop: CASSVSGSGGEQYF. CDR3 DNA sequence: TGTGCCAGCAGCGTTAGCGGGAGTGGGGGTGAGCAGTACTTC.

V gene TRBV7-8 combines with J gene TRBJ2-3, with no clear D. V was trimmed by 5 bases and J by 0 bases, leaving 15 bases between them. From germline, CDR1 is SGHVS and CDR2 FQNEAQ. The CDR3 is made up of 16 amino acids. The CDR3 bases are TGTGCCAGCAGCGCGCGCCCGCAGACTAGCACAGATACGCAGTATTTT. Translation gives CASSARPQTSTDTQYF.

The chain is built from TRBV10-2 and TRBJ1-3; 10 bases line up with TRBD1. After removal of 2 bases from V and 2 bases from J, the junction contained 3 bases not matched to a gene. This CDR3 contains 16 residues. From germline, CDR1 is WSHSY and CDR2 SAAADI. Written as DNA, the CDR3 is TGCGCCAGCAGTGAGACCGGGACAGGGGCTGGAAACACCATATATTTT. Protein: CASSETGTGAGNTIYF.

The rearrangement uses TRBV5-1 and TRBJ2-1; D perhaps matches TRBD2 (5 bases). There are 14 residues in the CDR3. The ends were cut back, 2 bases at V and 2 bases at J, with 8 bases in the middle. Germline assignment: CDR1 SGHRS and CDR2 YFSETQ. The CDR3 DNA reads TGCGCCAGCAGCTTCGACTATCCCTACAATGAGCAGTTCTTC. Its protein is CASSFDYPYNEQFF.

The chain couples TRBV6-6 to TRBJ1-5; D is ambiguous. The germline V and J ends were trimmed by 2 bases and 5 bases, with 13 bases remaining between them. The CDR3 has 15 amino acids. The germline gives CDR1 MNHNY, CDR2 SVGAGI (reference sequence). The CDR3 coding sequence is TGTGCCAGCAGTTACGGTTCTCGGTTCGATCAGCCCCAGCATTTT. This gives the protein CASSYGSRFDQPQHF.

This rearrangement joins TRBV28 to TRBJ2-7; 7 bases align to TRBD1. The CDR3 totals 13 residues. Trimming took 7 bases from V and 3 from J; bases not matched to a gene: 6. The germline CDR1 and CDR2 sequences are MDHEN and SYDVKM. The CDR3 is CASKNDRDYEQYF. As DNA, the CDR3 is TGTGCCAGCAAAAATGACAGGGACTACGAGCAGTACTTC.

CDR3 sequence reads: CASSPRGAYYEQYF. CDR3 coding DNA: TGTGCCAGCAGCCCGCGGGGGGCCTACTACGAGCAGTACTTC. This chain connects TRBV9 to TRBJ2-7; 8 bases match TRBD2. This CDR3 has 14 residues. V trimming: 4 bases; J trimming: 3 bases; junction bases outside the gene matches: 6. Looked up from germline, CDR1 is SGDLS and CDR2 is YYNGEE. Full variable domain (rest looked up from reference TRBV9 and TRBJ2-7): DSGVTQTPKHLITATGQRVTLRCSPRSGDLSVYWYQQSLDQGLQFLIQYYNGEERAKGNILERFSAQQFPDLHSELNLSSLELGDSALYFCASSPRGAYYEQYFGPGTRLTVT.

The genes are TRBV7-9 and TRBJ1-1; D is unclear. V lost 8 bases, J lost 0 bases, and 10 bases lay in between. Germline V gene data show CDR1 as SEHNR and CDR2 as FQNEAQ (reference sequence). The CDR3 is 13 residues long. Here the CDR3 DNA reads TGTGCCAGCGGAGGGAGGATGAACACTGAAGCTTTCTTT. It codes for CASGGRMNTEAFF.

This rearrangement joins TRBV5-6 to TRBJ1-2; the match to TRBD1 covers 7 bases. CDR1 SGHDT and CDR2 YYEEEE come from the germline V gene. There are 13 residues in the CDR3. Trimming removed 5 bases from V and 2 bases from J; junction bases left unmatched: 3. The CDR3 loop reads CASSLQGNYGYTF. The CDR3 DNA reads TGTGCCAGCAGTTTACAGGGGAACTATGGCTACACCTTC.

This clone was recorded once. The rearrangement links TRBV7-6 to TRBJ2-1; unclear D gene. CDR3 length: 15 amino acids. V dropped 5 bases and J dropped 5 bases, with 16 bases sitting between them. Germline V gene lookup returns CDR1 SGHVS and CDR2 FNYEAQ. CDR3 in DNA: TGTGCCAGCAGCCCATTAGCCTCAACTGACAATGAGCAGTTCTTC. This translates into CASSPLASTDNEQFF.

This chain uses TRBV25-1 with TRBJ1-1, with D perhaps TRBD1 (5 bases). Trimming removed 6 bases from V and 5 bases from J, with 19 bases in between. Germline-derived CDR1 and CDR2 are MGHDK and SYGVNS. The CDR3 totals 15 residues. The CDR3 reads CASSYLTGGVTEAFF. In DNA form, the CDR3 reads TGTGCCAGCAGCTACCTAACAGGTGGGGTAACTGAAGCTTTCTTT.

The CDR3 spells CASPGSGRSVLLGYEQYF. CDR3 DNA sequence: TGTGCCAGCCCGGGGAGCGGGAGATCGGTTCTCCTGGGGTACGAGCAGTACTTC. The chain couples TRBV6-4 to TRBJ2-7; 8 nucleotides match TRBD2. V lost 8 bases and J lost 4; bases outside the gene matches: 22. This CDR3 is 18 amino acids long. Germline CDR1 reads MRHNA; CDR2 reads SNTAGT.

The chain recombines TRBV6-5 with TRBJ2-3; D is perhaps TRBD2 (6 bases). CDR3 length: 15 residues. V gave up 4 bases and J gave up 4 bases, with 15 bases separating them. Germline lookup yields CDR1 MNHEY and CDR2 SVGAGI. Written as DNA, the CDR3 is TGTGCCAGCAGTTCAGGCGGGGCCGGTGCAGATACGCAGTATTTT. Its translation: CASSSGGAGADTQYF.

The rearrangement joins TRBV4-1 to TRBJ2-3, with D hard to call. This CDR3 has 15 residues. The germline V and J ends were trimmed by 0 bases and 2 bases, with 9 bases remaining between them. The germline V gene encodes CDR1 MGHRA and CDR2 YSYEKL. The DNA of the CDR3 is TGCGCCAGCAGCCAAGAGGTGGCAGACACAGATACGCAGTATTTT. Encoded protein: CASSQEVADTDTQYF.

V and J are TRBV2 and TRBJ2-7; 10 bases align to TRBD2. The germline CDR1 and CDR2 sequences are SNHLY and FYNNEI. The ends lost 6 bases at V and 0 bases at J; junction bases unmatched: 5. The CDR3 sequence is 15 residues long. CDR3 DNA sequence: TGTGCCAGCAGCGTGATAGCGGGAGGCTCCTACGAGCAGTACTTC. It yields the protein CASSVIAGGSYEQYF.

CDR3 DNA sequence: TGCGCCAGCAACGGGGGAGCTAATTCACCCCTCCACTTT. Translated, it gives CASNGGANSPLHF. The chain employs TRBV10-2 and TRBJ1-6; tentative D call: TRBD1 (5 bases). The CDR3 spans 13 residues. Germline V gene sequence: CDR1 WSHSY, CDR2 SAAADI. V lost 7 bases to trimming and J lost 6 bases, with 10 bases between them.

The chain joins TRBV10-3 to TRBJ2-7; 11 bases fit TRBD1. There are 14 residues in the CDR3. CDR1 ENHRY and CDR2 SYGVKD come from the germline V gene. V lost 9 bases, J lost 3 bases, and 7 bases stayed unmatched. As DNA, the CDR3 is TGTGCCATATCCGCCGGGACAGGGGGCTACGAGCAGTACTTC. As protein: CAISAGTGGYEQYF.

The chain carries TRBV11-2 and TRBJ2-6; D might be TRBD1 (6 bases). CDR1 is SGHAT and CDR2 is FQNNGV in the germline V gene. CDR3 size: 15 residues. The V gene lost 7 bases and the J gene lost 0 bases, with 10 bases spanning the gap. The CDR3 DNA follows: TGTGCCAGCACGACAGGTCTCTCTGGGGCCAACGTCCTGACTTTC. Translating it yields CASTTGLSGANVLTF. The whole variable domain, remainder taken from reference TRBV11-2 and TRBJ2-6, is EAGVAQSPRYKIIEKRQSVAFWCNPISGHATLYWYQQILGQGPKLLIQFQNNGVVDDSQLPKDRFSAERLKGVDSTLKIQPAKLEDSAVYLCASTTGLSGANVLTFGAGSRLTVL.

This clone has more than one count but fewer than ten. This rearrangement joins TRBV7-6 to TRBJ1-5; maybe TRBD1 (5 bases). Germline V gives CDR1 SGHVS, CDR2 FNYEAQ. With 2 bases removed from V and 3 bases from J, the gap between germline ends came to 17 bases. The CDR3 extends over 17 amino acids. CDR3 bases: TGTGCCAGCAGCTTATGGTTTGCGCGGGACCCCAATCAGCCCCAGCATTTT. This codes for CASSLWFARDPNQPQHF. Drawing the rest from reference TRBV7-6 and TRBJ1-5, the complete variable domain is GAGVSQSPRYKVTKRGQDVALRCDPISGHVSLYWYRQALGQGPEFLTYFNYEAQQDKSGLPNDRFSAERPEGSISTLTIQRTEQRDSAMYRCASSLWFARDPNQPQHFGDGTRLSIL.

The chain links TRBV7-9 to TRBJ1-2, with TRBD1 identical over 7 bases. V was clipped by 5 bases and J by 3 bases; unmatched bases: 15. The CDR3 runs to 17 residues. The V gene's germline CDR1 is SEHNR and CDR2 FQNEAQ (reference sequence). CDR3 protein: CASSNPPGTDIDYGYTF. Written as DNA, the CDR3 is TGTGCCAGCAGCAATCCTCCGGGGACAGATATAGACTATGGCTACACCTTC.

This chain uses TRBV5-1 with TRBJ1-2; D possibly corresponds to TRBD1 (6 bases). Trimming took off 0 bases at V and 3 bases at J, with 9 bases between the two ends. This CDR3 comprises 14 residues. The germline gives CDR1 SGHRS, CDR2 YFSETQ. CDR3 DNA sequence: TGCGCCAGCAGCTTGGCCCCAGGGGACTATGGCTACACCTTC. Protein sequence: CASSLAPGDYGYTF.